What follows are 23 T cell receptor beta chains derived from one specimen sequenced in a study of graft-versus-host responses after intestinal transplantation. The antigens for these receptors are not known. The protocol was immunoSEQ multiplex PCR, while the TCRdb copy is restricted to in-frame clones and leaves out a portion. This sample has about 88,000 clones, with just under 95% found just once. The sample was unstimulated CD4+ T cells sorted from spleen or lymph node cells, taken before intestinal transplant. These receptors were obtained from a human donor who received an intestinal transplant.

V is TRBV19 and J is TRBJ1-6, with D perhaps matching TRBD1 (5 bases). Germline assignment: CDR1 LNHDA and CDR2 SQIVND (reference sequence). V lost 5 bases to trimming and J lost 7 bases, with 18 bases between them. CDR3 size: 16 residues. For the CDR3, the DNA is TGTGCCAGTAGTCCTCGGGACCCGGCGGGGAATTCACCCCTCCACTTT. This translates into CASSPRDPAGNSPLHF.

J is TRBJ2-1 and V is TRBV28; D not resolved. Trimming stripped 7 bases from V and 7 bases from J, with 17 bases between. The CDR3 contains 14 residues. Germline V CDR1 and CDR2: MDHEN, SYDVKM. The chain's CDR3 is CASTNLRARNEQFF. As DNA, the CDR3 is TGTGCCAGCACTAACCTTAGGGCCCGAAATGAGCAGTTCTTC.

This chain connects TRBV5-1 to TRBJ1-1; maybe TRBD1 (5 bases). Germline V gene data show CDR1 as SGHRS and CDR2 as YFSETQ. The CDR3 contains 15 residues. Trimming took off 1 base at V and 10 bases at J, with 20 bases between the two ends. In DNA form, the CDR3 reads TGCGCCAGCAGCTTGAGGCAGGGAGGGTACCTTGGAGCTTTCTTT. Its translation is CASSLRQGGYLGAFF.

The chain uses TRBV5-4 and TRBJ2-5; weak D call: TRBD2 (5 bases). Germline CDR1 is SGHNT and CDR2 is YYREEE (reference sequence). This CDR3 has 13 amino acids. V dropped 0 bases and J dropped 9 bases, with 12 bases sitting between them. The CDR3 DNA reads TGTGCCAGCAGCTTGGCGGGTACGGAGGCCCAGTACTTC. It encodes CASSLAGTEAQYF.

The CDR3 loop is CASSLAGVHTEAFF. CDR3 sequence (DNA): TGTGCCAGCAGCTTAGCGGGGGTCCACACTGAAGCTTTCTTT. This chain joins TRBV7-9 and TRBJ1-1; TRBD1 is a possible D gene (5 bases). This CDR3 is built from 14 residues. Germline V gene data show CDR1 as SEHNR and CDR2 as FQNEAQ (reference sequence). V lost 0 bases, J lost 3 bases, and 8 bases lay in between.

The genes are TRBV10-1 and TRBJ2-7; D is undetermined. V lost 0 bases, J lost 6 bases, and 12 bases lay in between. Germline V gene sequence: CDR1 WNHNN, CDR2 SYGVQD (reference sequence). The CDR3 totals 14 residues. The CDR3 DNA is TGCGCCAGCAGTGAGTCCGGGCCAGGCAGCGAGCAGTACTTC. Translating it yields CASSESGPGSEQYF.

The chain recombines TRBV10-3 with TRBJ1-2; 8 bases line up with TRBD1. Trimming removed 3 bases from V and 3 bases from J; junction bases left unmatched: 6. CDR3 size: 15 residues. Per the germline V gene, CDR1 is ENHRY and CDR2 is SYGVKD. The CDR3 loop reads CAISDRTGIDYGYTF. DNA of the CDR3: TGTGCCATCAGTGATCGGACAGGGATCGACTATGGCTACACCTTC.

This rearrangement joins TRBV27 to TRBJ1-1; 8 bases map to TRBD1. This CDR3 spans 15 amino acids. The V gene end was trimmed by 4 bases and the J gene end by 0 bases; junction bases not matched to a gene: 4. Per the germline V gene, CDR1 is MNHEY and CDR2 is SMNVEV (reference sequence). CDR3 loop: CASSSQGALNTEAFF. In DNA form, the CDR3 reads TGTGCCAGCAGTTCCCAGGGGGCTTTGAACACTGAAGCTTTCTTT.

CDR3 nucleotide sequence: TGTGCCAGCAGCTGGGGGACACAGAACACCGGGGAGCTGTTTTTT. Its protein product is CASSWGTQNTGELFF. The chain combines TRBV11-2 with TRBJ2-2, with TRBD1 as a possible D gene (6 bases). The CDR3 is 15 amino acids. Looked up from germline, CDR1 is SGHAT and CDR2 is FQNNGV. Trimming pared 4 bases from V and 1 base from J, leaving 10 bases between.

The chain is built from TRBV27 and TRBJ2-3; D remains unclear. The V gene lost 2 bases and the J gene lost 2 bases, with 8 bases spanning the gap. The CDR3 contains 14 residues. The V gene's germline CDR1 is MNHEY and CDR2 SMNVEV (reference sequence). The CDR3 nucleotides are TGTGCCAGCAGTTTAAGGGTAAACACAGATACGCAGTATTTT. This codes for CASSLRVNTDTQYF.

The chain links TRBV7-3 to TRBJ2-1; D call uncertain. The CDR3 is 13 residues long. CDR1 SGHTA and CDR2 FQGTGA come from the germline V gene. The V gene lost 1 base and the J gene lost 6 bases, with 7 bases spanning the gap. CDR3 amino acids: CASSLSTPNEQFF. The CDR3 DNA sequence: TGTGCCAGCAGCTTAAGCACTCCCAATGAGCAGTTCTTC.

The chain joins TRBV30 to TRBJ1-5; D is unclear. Germline V gene data show CDR1 as GTSNPN and CDR2 as SVGIG (reference sequence). The CDR3 is 13 residues long. V was clipped by 1 base and J by 3 bases, with 7 bases between them. As DNA, the CDR3 is TGTGCCTGGAGTGACGGGAACAATCAGCCCCAGCATTTT. It translates to CAWSDGNNQPQHF.

The genes are TRBV19 and TRBJ2-5; the match to TRBD1 covers 7 bases. There are 16 residues in the CDR3. Per the germline V gene, CDR1 is LNHDA and CDR2 is SQIVND (reference sequence). The ends lost 3 bases at V and 1 base at J; junction bases unmatched: 8. The CDR3 reads CASSIRGGRGQETQYF. The CDR3 DNA follows: TGTGCCAGTAGTATCCGAGGGGGCAGAGGCCAAGAGACCCAGTACTTC.

The chain couples TRBV11-2 to TRBJ2-6; TRBD1 or TRBD2 may be the D gene (6 bases each). The CDR3 runs to 17 residues. Germline V lookup: CDR1 SGHAT, CDR2 FQNNGV. V lost 3 bases and J 1 base, leaving 13 bases between the germline ends. DNA of the CDR3: TGTGCCAGCAGCTTTTTAAGGGGGGATTCTGGGGCCAACGTCCTGACTTTC. This encodes CASSFLRGDSGANVLTF.

This clone occurred once. The rearrangement joins TRBV19 to TRBJ1-5; the match to TRBD1 covers 7 bases. Germline lookup yields CDR1 LNHDA and CDR2 SQIVND (reference sequence). The CDR3 extends over 15 amino acids. Unmatched junction bases numbered 5, after V lost 4 bases and J lost 2 bases. CDR3 coding DNA: TGTGCCAGTAGTAAGGGGGCGCCGGGCAATCAGCCCCAGCATTTT. As protein: CASSKGAPGNQPQHF.

The V call is TRBV7-8, the J call TRBJ2-3; D is tentatively TRBD1 or TRBD2 (6 bases each). The germline V and J ends were trimmed by 5 bases and 4 bases, with 16 bases remaining between them. This CDR3 is built from 15 residues. Germline CDR1 reads SGHVS; CDR2 reads FQNEAQ. Written as DNA, the CDR3 is TGTGCCAGCAGCCCTAGAGGGGGGATAGCAGATACGCAGTATTTT. Amino acids: CASSPRGGIADTQYF.

This clone appeared once. The CDR3 DNA reads TGTGCCACCCGCGGTGGGGGCAGCTCCTACGAGCAGTACTTC. Translated: CATRGGGSSYEQYF. This sequence joins TRBV10-3 and TRBJ2-7; TRBD1 is a possible D gene (6 bases). Trimming took 10 bases from V and 0 from J, leaving 16 bases between them. Germline lookup yields CDR1 ENHRY and CDR2 SYGVKD. This CDR3 contains 14 residues.

The chain joins TRBV10-1 to TRBJ2-7, with D perhaps matching TRBD2 (5 bases). CDR3 length: 13 amino acids. Trimming removed 8 bases at V and 9 bases at J, with 20 bases between. Germline CDR1 WNHNN, CDR2 SYGVQD (reference sequence). CDR3 sequence reads: CASSTGEFGAQYF. In DNA, the CDR3 is TGCGCCAGCTCAACCGGGGAGTTCGGCGCGCAGTACTTC.

The chain joins TRBV6-6 to TRBJ1-1; 8 nucleotides align to TRBD1. V was clipped by 0 bases and J by 11 bases; unmatched bases: 11. CDR3 size: 15 residues. Germline V lookup: CDR1 MNHNY, CDR2 SVGAGI (reference sequence). The CDR3 region has the DNA TGTGCCAGCAGTTACTCGAGGCAGGGGGCTGGCGAGGCTTTCTTT. Amino acid sequence: CASSYSRQGAGEAFF.

This sequence joins TRBV4-2 and TRBJ2-1; 13 bases map to TRBD2. V gave up 1 base and J gave up 6 bases; unmatched junction bases: 0. The V gene's germline CDR1 is LGHNA and CDR2 YNFKEQ. CDR3 length: 15 residues. CDR3 amino acids: CASSQGTSGSNEQFF. The CDR3 bases are TGTGCCAGCAGCCAAGGGACTAGCGGGAGCAATGAGCAGTTCTTC.

The rearrangement joins TRBV5-1 to TRBJ2-1, with TRBD2 matching 8 bases. The junction had 16 bases not matched to a gene; V was cut back by 5 bases and J by 6 bases. Germline assignment: CDR1 SGHRS and CDR2 YFSETQ. The CDR3 covers 17 residues. CDR3 nucleotides: TGCGCCAGCAGTCAAGCTTCGGTCGTAGCGGGGTTCAATGAGCAGTTCTTC. As protein: CASSQASVVAGFNEQFF. The full variable domain, completed using reference TRBV5-1 and TRBJ2-1, is KAGVTQTPRYLIKTRGQQVTLSCSPISGHRSVSWYQQTPGQGLQFLFEYFSETQRNKGNFPGRFSGRQFSNSRSEMNVSTLELGDSALYLCASSQASVVAGFNEQFFGPGTRLTVL.

The genes are TRBV6-1 and TRBJ2-1; 10 positions match TRBD2. CDR1 and CDR2 (germline): MNHNS, SASEGT. V gave up 7 bases and J gave up 6 bases; unmatched junction bases: 6. The CDR3 has 14 amino acids. The CDR3, as DNA: TGTGCCAGCAAGGGAGCGGGAGGGTTCAATGAGCAGTTCTTC. It encodes CASKGAGGFNEQFF.

The chain couples TRBV30 to TRBJ2-7; tentatively, D is TRBD2 (6 bases). V lost 0 bases, J lost 0 bases, and 15 bases lay in between. Germline CDR1 is GTSNPN and CDR2 is SVGIG (reference sequence). The CDR3 totals 16 residues. Written as DNA, the CDR3 is TGTGCCTGGAGTGTTCGGTCAGCGGGTAGCTCCTACGAGCAGTACTTC. It codes for CAWSVRSAGSSYEQYF.